This T cell receptor (beta chain) was obtained from a study of cytomegalovirus exposure and HLA in healthy donors. Notes on the study in general: As immune exposure information, only CMV serostatus was available. An assumption of roughly uniform sequencing depth across donors underlay the presence/absence analyses. Cytomegalovirus-associated TCR beta chains were listed, numbering around 150.

V lost 5 bases, J lost 6 bases, and 7 bases lay in between. Germline V gene sequence: CDR1 MDHEN, CDR2 SYDVKM. The CDR3 spans 12 residues. This clone occurred a few times. Its antigen is unknown. PCR was performed using 60 Vbeta and 13 Jbeta primers. Clones were sequenced by immunoSEQ multiplex PCR, and TCRdb holds only the in-frame ones, with some missing. This repertoire shows about 150,000 clones, around 79% found once; its top ten account for under 4%. The sample taken for sequencing was PBMCs. This chain connects TRBV28 to TRBJ2-2; no clear D. This sequence originates from a human donor in good health. DNA for the CDR3: TGTGCCAGCAGTCCCCCCTCCGGGGAGCTGTTTTTT. The encoded protein is CASSPPSGELFF.